Given below is one T cell receptor (beta chain) in context. The data are from a study of control samples from healthy donors and cancer patients. Trimming removed 1 base at V and 8 bases at J, with 9 bases between. CDR3 length equals 12 residues. The germline gives CDR1 SGDLS, CDR2 YYNGEE. TCRdb keeps only in-frame clones here, not all; method: immunoSEQ multiplex PCR. Of 100,000 to 150,000 clones in the sample, 80% to 95% are singletons; the top ten hold around 0.52%. The gene calls are TRBV9 and TRBJ1-2; D ambiguous. Sequencing was done on a sample of PBMCs. The sequence was obtained from a man older than 75 with head and neck cancer. The CDR3 reads CASSVSGYGYTF. The CDR3 DNA reads as TGTGCCAGCAGCGTATCGGGGTACGGCTACACCTTC.